The 27 T cell receptor beta chains presented below share a single source sample, sequenced in a study of blood T cells in healthy people across ages. Alongside a J-beta primer mix, a sample-barcoded 5' primer served in a second PCR lasting about 6 to 11 cycles. Each CDR3 protein is one row after TCRdb ran MiXCR on the 5' RACE reads. The sample holds hundreds of thousands of distinct CDR3 sequences, roughly 44% seen once. The sample comprised blood. Source of these receptors: a man aged 55-75 years in good health.

A note on this clonotype: One end of the junction fails to match germline, which may point to a read error. The chain couples TRBV7-2 to TRBJ2-3; 9 positions match TRBD2. The CDR3 is 14 residues long. Germline CDR1 SGHTA, CDR2 FQGNSA. CDR3 nucleotide sequence: TGTGCCTGCAGTGGCGGGGGGGGCACAGATACGCAGTATTTT. Translation gives CACSGGGGTDTQYF.

This clonotype was found a few times. The chain links TRBV24-1 to TRBJ2-7; TRBD1 matches 7 bases. The CDR3 contains 16 residues. Germline CDR1 and CDR2: KGHDR and SFDVKD. With 7 bases clipped from V and 0 bases from J, the junction kept 11 bases outside the gene matches. The CDR3 here is CATRNNRDRDSYEQYF. The CDR3, as DNA: TGTGCCACCAGGAATAACCGGGACAGAGACTCCTACGAGCAGTACTTC.

The gene calls are TRBV30 and TRBJ1-2; D is uncertain. Germline CDR1 reads GTSNPN; CDR2 reads SVGIG (reference sequence). The V end was cut by 1 base, the J end by 12 bases, with 9 bases between. This CDR3 is built from 10 residues. The CDR3, as DNA: TGTGCCTGGAGTGGAGGCAGTCACACCTTC. Its protein is CAWSGGSHTF.

The V and J genes are TRBV27 and TRBJ2-5, with D uncertain. V lost 10 bases, J lost 4 bases, and 22 bases lay in between. This CDR3 spans 15 amino acids. CDR1 MNHEY and CDR2 SMNVEV come from the germline V gene (reference sequence). CDR3 amino acids: CANNASVGTPETQYF. The CDR3 DNA reads as TGTGCCAACAACGCCTCGGTGGGCACCCCAGAGACCCAGTACTTC.

Comments on this clonotype: At one end, the junction sequence differs from germline, possibly due to a read error. This chain's CDR3 is CASSESLAGGTDAQYF. As DNA, the CDR3 is TGCGCCAGCAGTGAGTCCCTAGCGGGGGGCACAGATGCGCAGTATTTT. The rearrangement links TRBV10-1 to TRBJ2-3, with 11 bases aligning to TRBD2. Germline V gene data show CDR1 as WNHNN and CDR2 as SYGVQD (reference sequence). CDR3 length: 16 residues.

This clonotype has a count of ten or more. The chain links TRBV29-1 to TRBJ2-7, with D tentatively TRBD1 (6 bases). The V end was cut by 4 bases, the J end by 3 bases, with 16 bases between. The CDR3 contains 14 residues. Germline V CDR1 and CDR2: SQVTM, ANQGSEA. The chain's CDR3 is CSVVFSRGYYEQYF. CDR3 bases: TGCAGCGTTGTATTCTCCAGGGGATACTACGAGCAGTACTTC.

The J gene is TRBJ1-6, the V gene TRBV6-1, with D possibly TRBD1 on 5 matching bases. Germline V gives CDR1 MNHNS, CDR2 SASEGT. There are 14 residues in the CDR3. V lost 2 bases to trimming and J lost 9 bases, with 11 bases between them. CDR3 bases: TGTGCCAGCAGTGAATGGCAGGGCAGTTCACCCCTCCACTTT. The encoded protein is CASSEWQGSSPLHF.

A few counts support this clonotype. The chain couples TRBV7-9 to TRBJ2-1; D unresolved. V was trimmed by 0 bases and J by 8 bases, leaving 5 bases between them. Germline lookup yields CDR1 SEHNR and CDR2 FQNEAQ (reference sequence). CDR3 length: 12 amino acids. Here the CDR3 reads CASSLAGYEQFF. The CDR3 bases are TGTGCCAGCAGCTTAGCTGGCTATGAGCAGTTCTTC. Combining the CDR3 with reference TRBV7-9 and TRBJ2-1 gives the whole variable domain DTGVSQNPRHKITKRGQNVTFRCDPISEHNRLYWYRQTLGQGPEFLTYFQNEAQLEKSRLLSDRFSAERPKGSFSTLEIQRTEQGDSAMYLCASSLAGYEQFFGPGTRLTVL.

This clonotype was recorded a few times. The gene calls are TRBV5-1 and TRBJ2-3; possibly TRBD1 or TRBD2 for D (6 bases each). CDR1 and CDR2 (germline): SGHRS, YFSETQ. The CDR3 has 16 residues. V shed 4 bases and J shed 0 bases, with 15 bases lying between them. CDR3 sequence: CASSRRGTSSTDTQYF. The CDR3 bases are TGCGCCAGCAGCCGGAGGGGGACCTCTAGCACAGATACGCAGTATTTT.

The chain combines TRBV12-3 or TRBV12-4 with TRBJ1-3; tentatively, D is TRBD1 (5 bases). The CDR3 loop spans 14 amino acids. Trimming shortened V by 3 bases and J by 4 bases, and 10 bases separated the two germline ends. DNA of the CDR3: TGTGCCAGCAGTTTGGAACAGGTGGGAAACACCATATATTTT. Translated, it gives CASSLEQVGNTIYF.

The chain employs TRBV6-4 and TRBJ2-7; 9 bases agree with TRBD1. Germline V gene lookup returns CDR1 MRHNA and CDR2 SNTAGT. V gave up 6 bases and J gave up 5 bases; unmatched junction bases: 8. CDR3 size: 14 residues. DNA of the CDR3: TGTGCCAGCAGGCCGAAGACAGGGGGGGACGAGCAGTACTTC. Its protein is CASRPKTGGDEQYF.

V is TRBV3-1 and J is TRBJ1-2; D not certain. CDR3 length: 15 amino acids. Trimming took off 1 base at V and 4 bases at J, with 13 bases between the two ends. Germline-derived CDR1 and CDR2 are LGHDT and YNNKEL (reference sequence). CDR3 residues: CASSQALGVRYGYTF. The CDR3 coding sequence is TGTGCCAGCAGCCAAGCACTGGGAGTCCGCTATGGCTACACCTTC.

The chain uses TRBV12-3 or TRBV12-4 and TRBJ2-5; TRBD2 is a possible D gene (5 bases). V lost 5 bases to trimming and J lost 0 bases, with 13 bases between them. The CDR3 has 15 amino acids. The CDR3 reads CASSPRLAYQETQYF. As DNA, the CDR3 is TGTGCCAGCAGTCCCCGGCTAGCTTACCAAGAGACCCAGTACTTC.

The V call is TRBV20-1, the J call TRBJ1-6; perhaps TRBD1 as D (6 bases). V dropped 0 bases and J dropped 8 bases, with 11 bases sitting between them. Germline V gene sequence: CDR1 DFQATT, CDR2 SNEGSKA (reference sequence). The CDR3 extends over 14 amino acids. This CDR3 reads CSAREGHRDSPLHF. CDR3 DNA: TGCAGTGCTAGAGAGGGACACCGCGATTCACCCCTCCACTTT.

This clonotype was detected once. The V and J genes are TRBV7-6 and TRBJ2-1, with D hard to call. Trimming took 5 bases from V and 5 from J, leaving 7 bases between them. CDR3 length equals 12 residues. Germline V gene data show CDR1 as SGHVS and CDR2 as FNYEAQ. The DNA of the CDR3 is TGTGCCAGCAGCGGCGTTCACAATGAGCAGTTCTTC. Its protein product is CASSGVHNEQFF.

The rearrangement joins TRBV4-2 to TRBJ1-4; D unclear. The CDR3 covers 13 residues. V dropped 1 base and J dropped 7 bases, with 7 bases sitting between them. Germline CDR1 LGHNA, CDR2 YNFKEQ. The CDR3 sequence: CASSQVSTEKLFF. The CDR3 DNA reads TGTGCCAGCAGCCAAGTCTCGACTGAAAAACTGTTTTTT.

This rearrangement joins TRBV4-2 to TRBJ2-5; D is undetermined. V was cut by 0 bases and J by 11 bases, with 19 bases left in between. CDR3 size: 15 residues. Germline assignment: CDR1 LGHNA and CDR2 YNFKEQ. Here the CDR3 DNA reads TGTGCCAGCAGCCAAGATAGTGGCCCGTACGATGAGCAGTACTTC. This sequence encodes CASSQDSGPYDEQYF.

The chain is built from TRBV28 and TRBJ1-4; perhaps TRBD1 as D (5 bases). V was pared by 2 bases and J by 5 bases, with 12 bases between. Germline CDR1 reads MDHEN; CDR2 reads SYDVKM. The CDR3 runs 15 residues. CDR3 sequence: CASSLHQGSNEKLFF. The DNA of the CDR3 is TGTGCCAGCAGTTTACATCAGGGTTCGAATGAAAAACTGTTTTTT.

V usage is TRBV12-3 or TRBV12-4 and J usage is TRBJ2-1; 8 nucleotides line up with TRBD2. The CDR3 loop spans 14 amino acids. The V gene end was trimmed by 3 bases and the J gene end by 7 bases; junction bases not matched to a gene: 5. The CDR3 spells CASSLGLERNEQFF. Here the CDR3 DNA reads TGTGCCAGCAGTTTGGGACTAGAGAGGAATGAGCAGTTCTTC.

V is TRBV5-1 and J is TRBJ2-4, with 10 bases identical to TRBD1. Germline loops: CDR1 SGHRS, CDR2 YFSETQ. Trimming took 0 bases from V and 8 from J; bases not matched to a gene: 2. This CDR3 is built from 14 residues. As DNA, the CDR3 is TGCGCCAGCAGCTTGGGACAGGGGGCCGACATTCAGTACTTC. It translates to CASSLGQGADIQYF.

The V gene is TRBV11-2, the J gene TRBJ2-7; D gene unclear. Trimming took 5 bases from V and 1 from J, leaving 12 bases between them. CDR3 length: 14 amino acids. Germline loops: CDR1 SGHAT, CDR2 FQNNGV. This CDR3 reads CASSPPGVSYEQYF. In nucleotides, the CDR3 is TGTGCCAGCAGCCCTCCGGGTGTTTCCTACGAGCAGTACTTC.

Ten or more counts support this clonotype. This rearrangement joins TRBV7-2 to TRBJ1-1; TRBD1 matches at 7 bases. V lost 1 base and J lost 4; bases outside the gene matches: 3. The CDR3 is made up of 14 amino acids. Looked up from germline, CDR1 is SGHTA and CDR2 is FQGNSA. CDR3 nucleotide sequence: TGTGCCAGCAGCTTAGAAGGGACAGTCACTGAAGCTTTCTTT. Protein sequence: CASSLEGTVTEAFF.

This clonotype was detected only a few times. The gene calls are TRBV27 and TRBJ1-5; unclear D gene. This CDR3 spans 15 amino acids. Trimming removed 2 bases from V and 0 bases from J, with 8 bases in between. The germline CDR1 and CDR2 sequences are MNHEY and SMNVEV (reference sequence). The CDR3 reads CASSLQGYSNQPQHF. DNA of the CDR3: TGTGCCAGCAGTTTACAAGGGTATAGCAATCAGCCCCAGCATTTT.

The genes are TRBV5-4 and TRBJ2-1; 9 nucleotides line up with TRBD2. Losses at the gene ends were 10 bases for V and 5 bases for J; bases not matched to a gene: 16. CDR3 length: 16 residues. Germline loops: CDR1 SGHNT, CDR2 YYREEE (reference sequence). The CDR3, as DNA: TGTGCCGTCCAGCAGCGGGGGGCGAGGAAGCACAATGAGCAGTTCTTC. Protein sequence: CAVQQRGARKHNEQFF.

The rearrangement uses TRBV19 and TRBJ2-3; D may be TRBD1 or TRBD2 (6 bases each). This CDR3 comprises 15 residues. V was pared by 1 base and J by 2 bases, with 10 bases between. Germline-derived CDR1 and CDR2 are LNHDA and SQIVND (reference sequence). CDR3 nucleotide sequence: TGTGCCAGTAGTATAGCTGGGGGGCCCACAGATACGCAGTATTTT. Translation: CASSIAGGPTDTQYF.

The chain combines TRBV9 with TRBJ2-3; TRBD2 matches at 11 bases. Per germline, CDR1 SGDLS and CDR2 YYNGEE. This CDR3 has 16 amino acids. V was clipped by 2 bases and J by 6 bases; unmatched bases: 8. CDR3 nucleotides: TGTGCCAGCAGCGTCCTTAGCGGGGGGGCAGGGGATACGCAGTATTTT. Translation gives CASSVLSGGAGDTQYF.

The chain's CDR3 is CASSQTSGLNTGELFF. The CDR3 DNA reads as TGCGCCAGCAGTCAGACTAGCGGGTTGAACACCGGGGAGCTGTTTTTT. This chain links TRBV4-1 with TRBJ2-2, with 10 bases matching TRBD2. The CDR3 covers 16 residues. Germline lookup yields CDR1 MGHRA and CDR2 YSYEKL. The ends lost 6 bases at V and 1 base at J; junction bases unmatched: 5.